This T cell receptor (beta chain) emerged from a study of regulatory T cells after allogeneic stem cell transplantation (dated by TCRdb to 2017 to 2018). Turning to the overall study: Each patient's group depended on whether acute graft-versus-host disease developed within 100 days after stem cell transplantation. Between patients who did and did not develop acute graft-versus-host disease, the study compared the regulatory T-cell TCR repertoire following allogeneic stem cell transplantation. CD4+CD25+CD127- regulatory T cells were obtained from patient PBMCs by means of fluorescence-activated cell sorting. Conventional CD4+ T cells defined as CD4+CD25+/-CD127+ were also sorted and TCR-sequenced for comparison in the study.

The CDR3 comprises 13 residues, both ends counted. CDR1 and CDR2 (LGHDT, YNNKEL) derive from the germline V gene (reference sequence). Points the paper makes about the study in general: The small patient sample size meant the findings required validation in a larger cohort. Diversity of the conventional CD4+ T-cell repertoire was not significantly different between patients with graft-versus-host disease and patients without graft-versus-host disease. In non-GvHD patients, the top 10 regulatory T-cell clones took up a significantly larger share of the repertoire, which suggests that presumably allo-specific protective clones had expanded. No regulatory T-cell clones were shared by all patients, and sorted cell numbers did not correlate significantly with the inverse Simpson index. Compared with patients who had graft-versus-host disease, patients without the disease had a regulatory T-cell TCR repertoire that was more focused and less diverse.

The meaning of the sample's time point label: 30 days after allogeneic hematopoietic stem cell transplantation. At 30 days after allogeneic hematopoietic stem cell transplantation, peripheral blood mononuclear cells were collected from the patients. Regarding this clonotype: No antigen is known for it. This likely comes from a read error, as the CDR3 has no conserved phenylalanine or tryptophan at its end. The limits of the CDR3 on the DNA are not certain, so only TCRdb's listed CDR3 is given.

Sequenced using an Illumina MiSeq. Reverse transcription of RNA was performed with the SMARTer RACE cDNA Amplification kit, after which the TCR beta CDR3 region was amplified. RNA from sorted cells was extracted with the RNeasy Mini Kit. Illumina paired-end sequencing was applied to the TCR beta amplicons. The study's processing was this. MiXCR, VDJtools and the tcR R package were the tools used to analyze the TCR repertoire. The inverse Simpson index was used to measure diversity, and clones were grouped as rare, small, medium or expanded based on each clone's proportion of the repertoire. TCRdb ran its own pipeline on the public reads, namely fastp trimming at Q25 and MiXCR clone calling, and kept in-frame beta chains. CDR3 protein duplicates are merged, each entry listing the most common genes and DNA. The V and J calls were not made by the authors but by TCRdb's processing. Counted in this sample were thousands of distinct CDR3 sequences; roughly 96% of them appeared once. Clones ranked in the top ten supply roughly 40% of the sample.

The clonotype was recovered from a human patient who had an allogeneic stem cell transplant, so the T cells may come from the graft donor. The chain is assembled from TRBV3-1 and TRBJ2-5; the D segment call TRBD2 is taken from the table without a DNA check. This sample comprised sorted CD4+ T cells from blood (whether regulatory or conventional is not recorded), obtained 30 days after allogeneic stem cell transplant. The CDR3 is CASSLGLQETQCV.